This entry lists 28 T cell receptor beta chains sequenced from one sample in a study of HIV-infected patients and healthy controls. A single record per CDR3 protein comes from TCRdb applying MiXCR to the 5' RACE reads. The repertoire holds about 63,000 distinct CDR3 sequences, with about 15% as singletons. Sequenced input: CD4+ T cells from blood. The receptors shown here come from a human donor in good health.

The CDR3 region has the DNA TGTGCCAGCAGCCAAGATGCCACGGCCGTCTCCCAGTACTTC. Translated: CASSQDATAVSQYF. V gene TRBV4-2 combines with J gene TRBJ2-5; D is unclear. This CDR3 comprises 14 residues. V dropped 0 bases and J dropped 9 bases, with 14 bases sitting between them. CDR1 LGHNA and CDR2 YNFKEQ come from the germline V gene.

V is TRBV27 and J is TRBJ2-7; D uncertain. Trimming cost V 8 bases and J 2 bases, with 4 bases left between them. Germline CDR1 and CDR2: MNHEY and SMNVEV (reference sequence). This CDR3 comprises 10 residues. CDR3 sequence: CASPAYEQYF. CDR3 bases: TGTGCCAGCCCCGCCTACGAGCAGTACTTC.

The chain has TRBV19 and TRBJ1-5; D ambiguous. V lost 10 bases, J lost 0 bases, and 16 bases lay in between. The germline V gene has CDR1 LNHDA and CDR2 SQIVND (reference sequence). The CDR3 loop spans 15 amino acids. The chain's CDR3 is CATRPKTDSNQPQHF. In DNA form, the CDR3 reads TGTGCCACCCGTCCGAAGACGGATAGCAATCAGCCCCAGCATTTT.

This clonotype was counted ten times or more. This sequence joins TRBV24-1 and TRBJ2-3; tentatively, D is TRBD1 (5 bases). Deletions cut 8 bases from V and 0 bases from J, with 11 bases between. The CDR3 spans 14 residues. The germline V gene has CDR1 KGHDR and CDR2 SFDVKD. Here the CDR3 reads CATMGRASTDTQYF. The CDR3 DNA is TGTGCCACCATGGGCAGGGCGAGCACAGATACGCAGTATTTT.

The chain carries TRBV29-1 and TRBJ2-1; the D gene is possibly TRBD2 (5 bases). Trimming stripped 7 bases from V and 6 bases from J, with 19 bases between. Germline V gene data show CDR1 as SQVTM and CDR2 as ANQGSEA. The length of the CDR3 is 14 residues. The CDR3 spells CSGTGLPPINEQFF. The CDR3 DNA reads as TGCAGCGGTACTGGACTCCCCCCCATCAATGAGCAGTTCTTC.

This clonotype was observed once. The rearrangement joins TRBV7-9 to TRBJ1-1; the D gene is possibly TRBD1 (6 bases). Trimming left V 8 bases short and J 1 base short, with 17 bases between. The germline CDR1 and CDR2 sequences are SEHNR and FQNEAQ (reference sequence). The CDR3 covers 15 residues. Here the CDR3 reads CASYRGGVSNTEAFF. CDR3 DNA sequence: TGTGCCAGCTATAGAGGGGGAGTGTCGAACACTGAAGCTTTCTTT.

Only a few counts were recorded for this clonotype. This chain uses TRBV6-6 with TRBJ1-3; possibly TRBD1 for D (5 bases). The CDR3 extends over 15 amino acids. CDR1 is MNHNY, CDR2 SVGAGI, per germline (reference sequence). V shed 7 bases and J shed 1 base, with 14 bases lying between them. The CDR3 here is CASTTMGVSGNTIYF. In DNA form, the CDR3 reads TGTGCCAGCACCACTATGGGGGTATCTGGAAACACCATATATTTT.

Here the CDR3 reads CASSTDSNQPQHF. The CDR3 DNA sequence: TGTGCCAGCAGTACGGATAGCAATCAGCCCCAGCATTTT. This chain uses TRBV4-2 with TRBJ1-5; D unresolved. Germline V gives CDR1 LGHNA, CDR2 YNFKEQ. This CDR3 has 13 amino acids. V lost 6 bases and J lost 0, with 6 bases in between.

This clonotype occurred many times. The chain has TRBV7-9 and TRBJ1-2; 7 bases are a match to TRBD1. Germline lookup yields CDR1 SEHNR and CDR2 FQNEAQ (reference sequence). With 1 base clipped from V and 2 bases from J, the junction kept 7 bases outside the gene matches. The CDR3 loop spans 16 amino acids. The CDR3 here is CASSLEGAGINYGYTF. In DNA form, the CDR3 reads TGTGCCAGCAGCTTAGAGGGGGCAGGCATCAACTATGGCTACACCTTC.

This clonotype appeared a few times. This sequence joins TRBV24-1 and TRBJ2-3, with a weak D call TRBD1 (6 bases). Trimming cost V 9 bases and J 5 bases, with 17 bases left between them. Germline CDR1 KGHDR, CDR2 SFDVKD. The CDR3 consists of 14 residues. This CDR3 is CATAGDTTQDTQYF. CDR3 in DNA: TGTGCCACCGCCGGGGACACCACGCAAGATACGCAGTATTTT.

This clonotype was detected many times. The gene calls are TRBV14 and TRBJ1-2, with D unresolved. CDR3 length: 13 residues. CDR1 SGHDN and CDR2 FVKESK come from the germline V gene. V gave up 0 bases and J gave up 8 bases, with 10 bases separating them. The DNA of the CDR3 is TGTGCCAGCAGCCAAGAGTACGTGCACGGCTACACCTTC. Its translation is CASSQEYVHGYTF.

This clonotype was counted at least ten times. V is TRBV6-2 or TRBV6-3 and J is TRBJ2-3, with D maybe TRBD2 (5 bases). The V end lost 2 bases, the J end lost 0 bases, and 6 bases lay between the germline ends. The CDR3 is 14 amino acids. Germline V gene sequence: CDR1 MNHEY, CDR2 SVGEGT. The CDR3 region is CASSYERSTDTQYF. For the CDR3, the DNA is TGTGCCAGCAGTTACGAGCGGAGCACAGATACGCAGTATTTT.

The chain has TRBV30 and TRBJ1-1, with D possibly being TRBD1 (5 bases). CDR3 length: 13 amino acids. V lost 7 bases to trimming and J lost 0 bases, with 12 bases between them. The germline CDR1 and CDR2 sequences are GTSNPN and SVGIG (reference sequence). The CDR3 DNA reads TGTGCCTTTAATCGGGGCATGAACACTGAAGCTTTCTTT. Translating it yields CAFNRGMNTEAFF.

The rearrangement joins TRBV19 to TRBJ2-7; D assignment may be TRBD1 or TRBD2 (6 bases each). V gave up 6 bases and J gave up 5 bases, with 20 bases separating them. CDR3 size: 15 residues. Germline V gene sequence: CDR1 LNHDA, CDR2 SQIVND (reference sequence). CDR3 in DNA: TGTGCCAGTAGCCCTCCTATGCCGGGGGCGGACGAGCAGTACTTC. Its protein product is CASSPPMPGADEQYF.

Only a few counts were recorded for this clonotype. The chain employs TRBV21-1 and TRBJ2-3. TRBV21-1 is classified as a pseudogene. This CDR3 contains 14 residues. The CDR3 loop reads CASSKRGCTDTQYF. For the CDR3, the DNA is TGTGCCAGCAGCAAGCGAGGATGCACAGATACGCAGTATTTT.

The chain recombines TRBV6-6 with TRBJ2-1; a weak D match, TRBD2 (6 bases). The V gene lost 4 bases and the J gene lost 0 bases, with 22 bases spanning the gap. CDR3 length equals 19 residues. Germline-derived CDR1 and CDR2 are MNHNY and SVGAGI (reference sequence). This CDR3 is CASSFAAGKAPSSYNEQFF. In DNA, the CDR3 is TGTGCCAGCAGTTTTGCAGCGGGCAAAGCGCCGAGCTCCTACAATGAGCAGTTCTTC.

The chain uses TRBV2 and TRBJ2-5; possibly TRBD2 for D (6 bases). The length of the CDR3 is 14 residues. From germline, CDR1 is SNHLY and CDR2 FYNNEI. Trimming stripped 2 bases from V and 4 bases from J, with 11 bases between. The CDR3 sequence is CASSERETVETQYF. In nucleotides, the CDR3 is TGTGCCAGCAGTGAACGGGAGACGGTAGAGACCCAGTACTTC. Variable domain in full (rest from reference TRBV2 and TRBJ2-5): EPEVTQTPSHQVTQMGQEVILRCVPISNHLYFYWYRQILGQKVEFLVSFYNNEISEKSEIFDDQFSVERPDGSNFTLKIRSTKLEDSAMYFCASSERETVETQYFGPGTRLLVL.

This clonotype was seen many times. The J gene is TRBJ1-5, the V gene TRBV20-1; D not certain. V gave up 4 bases and J gave up 0 bases, with 16 bases separating them. Looked up from germline, CDR1 is DFQATT and CDR2 is SNEGSKA (reference sequence). The CDR3 is made up of 16 amino acids. CDR3 sequence reads: CSAIRGGGYSNQPQHF. In DNA, the CDR3 is TGCAGTGCTATCCGCGGAGGAGGCTATAGCAATCAGCCCCAGCATTTT.

This clonotype was counted only a few times. CDR3 DNA: TGTGCCAGCTCACCGCAGGGACTTGGAAATGAAAAACTGTTTTTT. Encoded protein: CASSPQGLGNEKLFF. This sequence joins TRBV18 and TRBJ1-4, with D maybe TRBD1 (5 bases). The V and J ends lost 3 bases and 5 bases respectively, with 13 bases between them. In germline, CDR1 is KGHSH, CDR2 LQKENI. This CDR3 comprises 15 residues.

The V gene is TRBV20-1, the J gene TRBJ2-7; D tentatively fits TRBD1 or TRBD2 (6 bases each). V gave up 6 bases and J gave up 6 bases, with 12 bases separating them. Germline lookup yields CDR1 DFQATT and CDR2 SNEGSKA (reference sequence). CDR3 length: 11 amino acids. The CDR3 bases are TGCAGTGCCCGACAGGAGGGCGAGCAGTACTTC. Translating gives CSARQEGEQYF.

There are many counts of this clonotype. The J gene is TRBJ2-5, the V gene TRBV21-1; no check of the table's D call, TRBD1, against the DNA was made. TRBV21-1 is shown as a pseudogene. The CDR3 is 24 residues long. CDR3 DNA sequence: TGTGCCAGCAGCCACGGGACAGGGTCCAATTTGAGTAGGGGAATCAATGATGTTTGCGAGACCCAGTACTTC. It codes for CASSHGTGSNLSRGINDVCETQYF.

Ten or more counts support this clonotype. The chain is built from TRBV18 and TRBJ2-1; no clear D. With 5 bases removed from V and 0 bases from J, the gap between germline ends came to 14 bases. There are 16 residues in the CDR3. CDR1 and CDR2 (germline): KGHSH, LQKENI. CDR3 protein: CASSRELPSSYNEQFF. Here the CDR3 DNA reads TGTGCCAGCTCAAGAGAGCTCCCGAGCTCCTACAATGAGCAGTTCTTC.

In this sample, this clonotype turned up a few times. The CDR3 spells CASSRQRLANYGYTF. The CDR3 DNA reads as TGTGCCAGCAGTAGACAGCGTTTAGCTAACTATGGCTACACCTTC. The V gene is TRBV12-3 or TRBV12-4, the J gene TRBJ1-2; D might be TRBD1 (5 bases). The CDR3 length is 15 residues. V lost 5 bases and J 0 bases, leaving 13 bases between the germline ends.

The gene calls are TRBV7-2 and TRBJ1-6, with D possibly TRBD1 on 5 matching bases. V was clipped by 5 bases and J by 10 bases, with 21 bases between them. Germline assignment: CDR1 SGHTA and CDR2 FQGNSA. This CDR3 region has 16 residues. CDR3 DNA sequence: TGTGCCAGCAGCGCCGGACACAGGAGTGCTAGCTCACCCCTCCACTTT. As protein: CASSAGHRSASSPLHF.

There are many counts of this clonotype. This chain joins TRBV29-1 and TRBJ2-4; no firm D call. Looked up from germline, CDR1 is SQVTM and CDR2 is ANQGSEA. V was trimmed by 4 bases and J by 0 bases, leaving 10 bases between them. This CDR3 has 14 amino acids. CDR3 region: CSVVAKLAKNIQYF. The CDR3 bases are TGCAGCGTTGTGGCGAAGCTAGCCAAAAACATTCAGTACTTC.

This chain uses TRBV6-6 with TRBJ1-1; 8 nucleotides agree with TRBD1. Germline assignment: CDR1 MNHNY and CDR2 SVGAGI (reference sequence). The CDR3 runs 16 residues. Trimming at V came to 4 bases and at J to 1 base, leaving 8 bases not matched to a gene. For the CDR3, the DNA is TGTGCCAGCAGTTTCAAACAGGGGGAGGGGAACACTGAAGCTTTCTTT. As protein: CASSFKQGEGNTEAFF.

In DNA, the CDR3 is TGCAGCGTTGTACGGGGGGGGGAGCAGTACTTC. It translates to CSVVRGGEQYF. The genes are TRBV29-1 and TRBJ2-7; TRBD2 aligns across 8 bases. Trimming removed 4 bases from V and 7 bases from J; junction bases left unmatched: 3. This CDR3 spans 11 amino acids. Germline CDR1 SQVTM, CDR2 ANQGSEA.

This clonotype has only a few counts. V gene TRBV6-2 or TRBV6-3 combines with J gene TRBJ2-1; 7 bases match TRBD1. Germline CDR1 and CDR2: MNHEY and SVGEGT. There are 16 residues in the CDR3. Trimming removed 5 bases from V and 2 bases from J; junction bases left unmatched: 9. The CDR3 protein is CASSKGKTGAYNEQFF. The CDR3, as DNA: TGTGCCAGCAGTAAGGGAAAAACAGGGGCCTACAATGAGCAGTTCTTC.